This T cell receptor (beta chain) was recovered during a study of T cells in narcolepsy. CDR3 length equals 15 residues. Germline values: CDR1 SGHRS, CDR2 YFSETQ. V trimming: 4 bases; J trimming: 6 bases; junction bases outside the gene matches: 7. Sequencing used immunoSEQ multiplex PCR; TCRdb keeps in-frame clones, though not all of them. This table has 27,000 or so clones, approximately 80% appearing once. The receptor comes from a human donor with narcolepsy. The rearrangement joins TRBV5-1 to TRBJ1-4; 9 bases match TRBD1. The sequenced sample was CD45RA- memory CD4+ T cells from PBMCs. This chain's CDR3 is CASSIRQGGDEKLFF. CDR3 DNA: TGCGCCAGCAGCATACGACAGGGGGGTGATGAAAAACTGTTTTTT.